The rows below give T cell receptor beta chains drawn from one sample of a study of PD-L1 blockade in urothelial cancer. Sequenced by immunoSEQ multiplex PCR; TCRdb stores in-frame clones only, minus some. The table lists tens of thousands of clones, about four fifths of them singletons. The starting material was PBMCs, obtained around atezolizumab (anti-PD-L1) treatment. The source of these receptors is a man in his 70s with urothelial cancer. Each CDR3 is given without its conserved first and last residue. Each record gives: V gene, J gene, CDR3 protein.

TRBV7-6	TRBJ2-2	ASSLVQGLAGELF
TRBV7-2	TRBJ2-1	ASSALTRGQNEQF
TRBV2	TRBJ2-5	ASRGSGSRETQY
TRBV21-1	TRBJ2-1	ASHGQGPYNEQF
TRBV7-9	TRBJ1-1	ASRNLQGGETEAF
TRBV16	TRBJ2-2	ASSQASGRLTGELF
TRBV28	TRBJ2-7	ASSSPPGLAVLRGYEQY
TRBV2	TRBJ2-6	ASTGEGPSGANVLT
TRBV27	TRBJ2-7	ASSLVRGLYEQY
TRBV7-2	TRBJ2-3	ASRAGGDTQY
TRBV19	TRBJ2-7	ASSSGRALYEQY
TRBV9	TRBJ2-1	ASSVAGGINEQF
TRBV19	TRBJ2-7	ASSPSSPSVQY
TRBV7-9	TRBJ1-2	ASSLGLNYGYT
TRBV5-8	TRBJ2-1	ASSSHLTRIRNEQF
TRBV5-4	TRBJ2-7	ASSPGQGFYEQY
TRBV7-6	TRBJ2-7	ASSPGQGNEQY
TRBV6-1	TRBJ2-1	ASSEGLAGAFREQF
TRBV7-2	TRBJ2-5	ASSIRRGETQY
TRBV28	TRBJ2-1	ASSLIAGDVGIEQF